These 24 T cell receptor beta chains were sequenced from one sample in a study of radiotherapy plus CTLA-4 blockade in lung cancer. Sequencing was performed with immunoSEQ multiplex PCR; in TCRdb, only in-frame clones are kept and a portion is missing. The sample has about 80,000 clones, 86% seen once. This specimen consisted of peripheral blood, obtained from a patient treated with radiotherapy plus ipilimumab. The origin of the receptors is a human donor with non-small cell lung cancer who had a partial response to radiotherapy plus ipilimumab.

This clone has a handful of counts. The chain uses TRBV19 and TRBJ1-5, with D unclear. V was clipped by 6 bases and J by 3 bases, with 12 bases between them. CDR3 size: 14 residues. Germline values: CDR1 LNHDA, CDR2 SQIVND (reference sequence). Here the CDR3 DNA reads TGTGCCAGTAGATCCCCCGAGGTCAATCAGCCCCAGCATTTT. Translated, it gives CASRSPEVNQPQHF.

With regard to this clone: A read error may produce the germline difference seen at one junction end. The gene calls are TRBV19 and TRBJ2-1; D is uncertain. CDR1 LNHDA and CDR2 SQIVND come from the germline V gene (reference sequence). CDR3 length equals 13 residues. The CDR3 sequence is CASSGLLYNGQFF. The CDR3 DNA sequence: TGTGCCAGTAGTGGGCTACTTTACAATGGGCAGTTCTTC.

This chain connects TRBV7-9 to TRBJ2-7; no clear D. Trimming removed 11 bases from V and 5 bases from J, with 13 bases in between. In germline, CDR1 is SEHNR, CDR2 FQNEAQ (reference sequence). CDR3 length equals 11 residues. This chain's CDR3 is CAVSPIDEQYF. The DNA of the CDR3 is TGTGCCGTGAGCCCAATTGACGAGCAGTACTTC.

The rearrangement joins TRBV20-1 to TRBJ2-1, with D perhaps matching TRBD2 (5 bases). V gave up 6 bases and J gave up 10 bases, with 13 bases separating them. Germline CDR1 reads DFQATT; CDR2 reads SNEGSKA (reference sequence). The CDR3 sequence is 11 residues long. The DNA for the CDR3 is TGCAGTGCATCCCTTGGGGAGGAGCAGTTCTTC. It translates to CSASLGEEQFF.

Of note for this clone: The sample contains more than one DNA sequence encoding this CDR3. The chain uses TRBV7-9 and TRBJ2-1, with D perhaps TRBD1 (5 bases). The CDR3 contains 15 residues. V gave up 5 bases and J gave up 9 bases, with 20 bases separating them. Germline loops: CDR1 SEHNR, CDR2 FQNEAQ (reference sequence). The CDR3 DNA follows: TGTGCCAGCAGCCCCATGGGGCAGTTTAGGGGTGAGCAGTTCTTC. Translating it yields CASSPMGQFRGEQFF.

The chain carries TRBV6-1 and TRBJ2-5; D might be TRBD2 (5 bases). The CDR3 length is 11 residues. V gave up 6 bases and J gave up 5 bases, with 7 bases separating them. In germline, CDR1 is MNHNS, CDR2 SASEGT. The CDR3 region is CASSPGETQYF. In DNA, the CDR3 is TGTGCCAGCAGCCCGGGGGAGACCCAGTACTTC.

The chain employs TRBV28 and TRBJ2-7; possible D gene TRBD2, 5 bases. The length of the CDR3 is 18 residues. With 4 bases removed from V and 2 bases from J, the gap between germline ends came to 24 bases. CDR1 and CDR2 (germline): MDHEN, SYDVKM. The DNA of the CDR3 is TGTGCCAGCAGTTCATCGGGAATCGATCAATCAGGAGCCTACGAGCAGTACTTC. Translation gives CASSSSGIDQSGAYEQYF.

This chain connects TRBV27 to TRBJ2-3; 7 bases are shared with TRBD2. The CDR3 length is 17 residues. Germline lookup yields CDR1 MNHEY and CDR2 SMNVEV (reference sequence). V gave up 6 bases and J gave up 0 bases; unmatched junction bases: 12. CDR3 sequence (DNA): TGTGCCAGCAGCAGGACTAGTAAGTCCCTTAGCACAGATACGCAGTATTTT. This gives the protein CASSRTSKSLSTDTQYF.

V gene TRBV7-2 combines with J gene TRBJ2-7, with a tentative D call TRBD2 (6 bases). This CDR3 is 14 amino acids long. CDR1 SGHTA and CDR2 FQGNSA come from the germline V gene. V was shortened by 3 bases and J by 5 bases, with 14 bases between the two germline ends. The CDR3 sequence: CASSFPIPGDEQYV. Here the CDR3 DNA reads TGTGCCAGCAGCTTTCCCATCCCGGGAGACGAGCAGTACGTC.

As to this clone: The junction and the germline gene differ at one end; a read error may be behind it. This chain joins TRBV18 and TRBJ2-4, with TRBD1 matching 10 bases. Germline CDR1 KGHSH, CDR2 LQKENI. The CDR3 runs to 14 residues. CDR3 coding DNA: TGTGCCGGCTCACCCGGGACAGGGGAGGGCATTCAGTACTTC. It encodes CAGSPGTGEGIQYF.

J is TRBJ2-7 and V is TRBV10-3; TRBD1 aligns across 11 bases. V shed 4 bases and J 4 bases; nucleotides not matched to a gene: 6. Germline CDR1 reads ENHRY; CDR2 reads SYGVKD. The CDR3 covers 15 residues. The CDR3 sequence is CAISGTGTGGYEQYF. DNA for the CDR3: TGTGCCATCAGTGGAACCGGGACAGGGGGTTACGAGCAGTACTTC.

In its sample, this clone was seen once. V is TRBV28 and J is TRBJ1-1; no clear D. The CDR3 extends over 12 amino acids. Trimming shortened V by 6 bases and J by 10 bases, and 15 bases separated the two germline ends. Germline CDR1 MDHEN, CDR2 SYDVKM. CDR3 loop: CASSPAGFGAFF. The CDR3 DNA reads TGTGCCAGCAGCCCCGCGGGGTTCGGAGCTTTCTTT.

This clone was counted once. The rearrangement links TRBV6-6 to TRBJ1-3, with 7 bases that match TRBD1. The CDR3 runs 16 residues. V dropped 5 bases and J dropped 0; count of bases not matched to a gene: 7. Germline V gene data show CDR1 as MNHNY and CDR2 as SVGAGI (reference sequence). The CDR3 DNA is TGTGCCAGCAGTCCAACAGGGGTCAACTCTGGAAACACCATATATTTT. Translation: CASSPTGVNSGNTIYF.

This clone has only one observation. This chain connects TRBV5-4 to TRBJ1-1, with D possibly being TRBD1 (6 bases). V gave up 2 bases and J gave up 4 bases, with 9 bases separating them. The CDR3 runs to 13 residues. CDR1 and CDR2 (germline): SGHNT, YYREEE (reference sequence). As DNA, the CDR3 is TGTGCCAGCAGCTTACAGGGTTCCACTGAAGCTTTCTTT. This sequence encodes CASSLQGSTEAFF.

CDR3 in DNA: TGTGCCAGCAACCGGGACACCGGGGAGCTGTTTTTT. Protein: CASNRDTGELFF. The chain carries TRBV28 and TRBJ2-2; D remains ambiguous. This CDR3 spans 12 amino acids. Germline V lookup: CDR1 MDHEN, CDR2 SYDVKM. V lost 7 bases and J 3 bases, leaving 6 bases between the germline ends.

This chain connects TRBV29-1 to TRBJ2-7; 11 bases agree with TRBD2. Looked up from germline, CDR1 is SQVTM and CDR2 is ANQGSEA. This CDR3 is built from 14 residues. V trimming: 6 bases; J trimming: 2 bases; junction bases outside the gene matches: 6. The CDR3 bases are TGCAGCGTAGCTCTAGCGGGAGGACCCTACGAGCAGTACTTC. It yields the protein CSVALAGGPYEQYF.

The rearrangement joins TRBV11-3 to TRBJ2-7, with 10 bases that match TRBD2. There are 15 residues in the CDR3. Germline V gene lookup returns CDR1 SGHNT and CDR2 YENEEA. V shed 5 bases, J shed 2 bases, and the junction held 6 bases outside the gene matches. CDR3 nucleotides: TGTGCCAGCAGCAATCAGCGGGAGGGTACCTACGAGCAGTACTTC. Translation: CASSNQREGTYEQYF. Filled out from reference TRBV11-3 and TRBJ2-7, the complete variable domain reads EAGVVQSPRYKIIEKKQPVAFWCNPISGHNTLYWYLQNLGQGPELLIRYENEEAVDDSQLPKDRFSAERLKGVDSTLKIQPAELGDSAVYLCASSNQREGTYEQYFGPGTRLTVT.

The chain uses TRBV7-6 and TRBJ2-1; 14 nucleotides line up with TRBD2. This CDR3 contains 20 residues. Germline V gives CDR1 SGHVS, CDR2 FNYEAQ. The V and J ends lost 1 base and 7 bases, in that order; junction bases with no gene match: 15. Here the CDR3 DNA reads TGTGCCAGCAGCTTAGTAGCGACTAGCGGGAGGGCCCTCGTGAGAAATGAGCAGTTCTTC. This codes for CASSLVATSGRALVRNEQFF. Full variable domain (missing parts from reference TRBV7-6 and TRBJ2-1): GAGVSQSPRYKVTKRGQDVALRCDPISGHVSLYWYRQALGQGPEFLTYFNYEAQQDKSGLPNDRFSAERPEGSISTLTIQRTEQRDSAMYRCASSLVATSGRALVRNEQFFGPGTRLTVL.

The V call is TRBV5-1, the J call TRBJ2-7; the D is unclear. Germline V gene data show CDR1 as SGHRS and CDR2 as YFSETQ. This CDR3 has 12 residues. With 4 bases removed from V and 6 bases from J, the gap between germline ends came to 11 bases. CDR3 DNA sequence: TGCGCCAGCAGCCCCCCCAGTCTCGAGCAGTACTTC. Encoded protein: CASSPPSLEQYF.

This chain connects TRBV5-8 to TRBJ2-3, with 11 bases fitting TRBD2. J lost 2 bases, V lost 0 bases, and 5 bases had no gene match. The CDR3 spans 17 residues. In germline, CDR1 is SGHTS, CDR2 YDEGEE. The CDR3 loop reads CASSLGLAGGLTDTQYF. CDR3 DNA sequence: TGTGCCAGCAGCTTGGGTCTAGCGGGAGGACTCACAGATACGCAGTATTTT. The full variable domain, in which reference TRBV5-8 and TRBJ2-3 provide the parts outside the CDR3, is EAGVTQSPTHLIKTRGQQATLRCSPISGHTSVYWYQQALGLGLQFLLWYDEGEERNRGNFPPRFSGRQFPNYSSELNVNALELEDSALYLCASSLGLAGGLTDTQYFGPGTRLTVL.

This clone was recorded only once. The chain employs TRBV5-5 and TRBJ2-2, with TRBD2 matching over 7 bases. The junction had 10 bases not matched to a gene; V was cut back by 4 bases and J by 7 bases. CDR1 and CDR2 from the germline V gene are SGHKS and YYEKEE (reference sequence). CDR3 length: 15 residues. CDR3 protein: CASSPEGGSFGELFF. CDR3 coding DNA: TGTGCCAGCAGCCCGGAGGGCGGGAGTTTCGGGGAGCTGTTTTTT.

This clone has only one observation. V is TRBV28 and J is TRBJ2-5; 11 bases align to TRBD1. The J call may be in error: the DNA end matches TRBJ2-7 better. Looked up from germline, CDR1 is MDHEN and CDR2 is SYDVKM. This CDR3 comprises 15 residues. The CDR3 bases are TGTGCCAGCAGTACCCCTGGGACAGGGGGCTACGAGCAGTACTTC. Protein product: CASSTPGTGGYEQYF.

The J gene is TRBJ2-7, the V gene TRBV11-2, with 9 bases aligning to TRBD1. The V gene's germline CDR1 is SGHAT and CDR2 FQNNGV. J gave up 6 bases and V 0 bases, and 6 bases lay outside the gene matches. The CDR3 contains 15 residues. CDR3 loop: CASSLDPDRGTEQYF. The DNA for the CDR3 is TGTGCCAGCAGCTTAGATCCTGACAGGGGGACCGAGCAGTACTTC.

The chain combines TRBV6-5 with TRBJ1-2; 7 positions match TRBD1. Germline values: CDR1 MNHEY, CDR2 SVGAGI. V dropped 6 bases and J dropped 0; count of bases not matched to a gene: 1. The CDR3 contains 13 residues. The CDR3 spells CASRGTANYGYTF. The CDR3 DNA sequence: TGTGCCAGCAGGGGGACAGCTAACTATGGCTACACCTTC.